Sequencing of this T cell receptor (beta chain) was carried out in a study of T cell responses to AZD1222 COVID-19 vaccine. The table came from immunoSEQ multiplex PCR; TCRdb's copy has only in-frame clones and leaves some out. This sample has some 120,000 clones, with 80% to 90% found just once. This receptor was obtained from an adult in good health. Source: peripheral blood, taken on day 0 of AZD1222 vaccination.

In DNA, the CDR3 is TGCGCCAGCAATGACAGGGTAGGGGAGACCCAGTACTTC. Translation: CASNDRVGETQYF. The chain links TRBV10-1 to TRBJ2-5, with 7 bases identical to TRBD1. CDR1 WNHNN and CDR2 SYGVQD come from the germline V gene (reference sequence). This CDR3 region has 13 residues. J gave up 5 bases and V 7 bases, and 7 bases lay outside the gene matches.